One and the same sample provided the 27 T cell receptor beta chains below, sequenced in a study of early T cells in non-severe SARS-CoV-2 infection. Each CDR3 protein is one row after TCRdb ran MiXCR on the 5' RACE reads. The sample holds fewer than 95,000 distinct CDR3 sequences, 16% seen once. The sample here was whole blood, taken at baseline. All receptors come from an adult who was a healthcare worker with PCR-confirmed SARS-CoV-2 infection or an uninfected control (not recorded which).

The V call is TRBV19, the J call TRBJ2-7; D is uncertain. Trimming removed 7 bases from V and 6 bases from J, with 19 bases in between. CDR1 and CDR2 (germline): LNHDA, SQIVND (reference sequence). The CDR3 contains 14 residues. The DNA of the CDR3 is TGTGCCAGTAATACCGGGCCCCGGAACGGCGAGCAGTACTTC. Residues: CASNTGPRNGEQYF. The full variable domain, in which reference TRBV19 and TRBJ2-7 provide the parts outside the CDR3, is DGGITQSPKYLFRKEGQNVTLSCEQNLNHDAMYWYRQDPGQGLRLIYYSQIVNDFQKGDIAEGYSVSREKKESFPLTVTSAQKNPTAFYLCASNTGPRNGEQYFGPGTRLTVT.

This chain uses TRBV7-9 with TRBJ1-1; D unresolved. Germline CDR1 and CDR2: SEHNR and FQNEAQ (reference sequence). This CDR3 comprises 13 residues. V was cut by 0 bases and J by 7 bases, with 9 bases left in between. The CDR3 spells CASSLARSIEAFF. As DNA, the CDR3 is TGTGCCAGCAGCTTAGCGCGATCGATTGAAGCTTTCTTT.

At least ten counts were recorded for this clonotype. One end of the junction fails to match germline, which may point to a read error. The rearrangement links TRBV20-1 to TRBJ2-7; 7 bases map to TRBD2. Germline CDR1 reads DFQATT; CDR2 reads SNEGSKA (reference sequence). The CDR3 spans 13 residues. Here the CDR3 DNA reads TGCAGTGCCAGAGGGACTACCGATTACGAGCAGTACTTC. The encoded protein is CSARGTTDYEQYF.

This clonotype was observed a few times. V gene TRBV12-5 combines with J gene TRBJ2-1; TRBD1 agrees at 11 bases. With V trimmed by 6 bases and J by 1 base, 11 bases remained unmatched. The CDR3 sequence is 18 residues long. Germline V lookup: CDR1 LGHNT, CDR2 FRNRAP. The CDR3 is CASGPAPGQGGSYNEQFF. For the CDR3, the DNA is TGTGCTAGTGGGCCGGCACCGGGACAGGGGGGATCCTACAATGAGCAGTTCTTC.

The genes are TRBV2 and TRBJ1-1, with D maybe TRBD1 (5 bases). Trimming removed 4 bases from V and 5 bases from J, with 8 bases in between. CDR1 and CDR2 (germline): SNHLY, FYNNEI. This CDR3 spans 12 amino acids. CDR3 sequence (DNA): TGTGCCAGCAGTGCCTGGGGGACTGAAGCTTTCTTT. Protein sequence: CASSAWGTEAFF.

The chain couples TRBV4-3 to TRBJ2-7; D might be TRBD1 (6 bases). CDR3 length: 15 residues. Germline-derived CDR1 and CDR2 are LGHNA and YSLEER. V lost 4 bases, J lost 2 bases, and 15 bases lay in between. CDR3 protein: CASSLDVQGPYEQYF. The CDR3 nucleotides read TGCGCCAGCAGCCTCGACGTACAGGGACCCTACGAGCAGTACTTC.

Here the CDR3 DNA reads TGCAGTGCTAGAGTTCCGGGACAGGGGGTTTTATACGAGCAGTACTTC. Its translation: CSARVPGQGVLYEQYF. The V and J genes are TRBV20-1 and TRBJ2-7; 11 positions match TRBD1. The CDR3 length is 16 residues. The germline V gene has CDR1 DFQATT and CDR2 SNEGSKA (reference sequence). Trimming removed 1 base from V and 4 bases from J; junction bases left unmatched: 9.

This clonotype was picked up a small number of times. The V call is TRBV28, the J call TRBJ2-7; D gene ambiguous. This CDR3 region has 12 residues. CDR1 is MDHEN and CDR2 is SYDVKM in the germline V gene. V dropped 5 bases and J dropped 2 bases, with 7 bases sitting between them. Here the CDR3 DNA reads TGTGCCAGCAGTGCCCAAACCTACGAGCAGTACTTC. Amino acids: CASSAQTYEQYF.

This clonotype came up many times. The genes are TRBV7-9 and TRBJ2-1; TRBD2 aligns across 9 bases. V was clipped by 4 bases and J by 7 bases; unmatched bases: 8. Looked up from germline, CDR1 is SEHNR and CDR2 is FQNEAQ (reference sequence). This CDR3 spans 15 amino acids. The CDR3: CASSSTSGKPNEQFF. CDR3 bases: TGTGCCAGCAGCTCGACTAGCGGTAAACCTAATGAGCAGTTCTTC.

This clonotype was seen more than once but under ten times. This CDR3 reads CASLRGFANTGELFF. The CDR3 nucleotides are TGTGCCAGCCTCCGGGGGTTCGCGAACACCGGGGAGCTGTTTTTT. V usage is TRBV19 and J usage is TRBJ2-2, with TRBD2 as a possible D gene (6 bases). Trimming removed 9 bases from V and 0 bases from J, with 14 bases in between. This CDR3 region has 15 residues. Germline V gene data show CDR1 as LNHDA and CDR2 as SQIVND (reference sequence). The full variable domain, in which reference TRBV19 and TRBJ2-2 provide the parts outside the CDR3, is DGGITQSPKYLFRKEGQNVTLSCEQNLNHDAMYWYRQDPGQGLRLIYYSQIVNDFQKGDIAEGYSVSREKKESFPLTVTSAQKNPTAFYLCASLRGFANTGELFFGEGSRLTVL.

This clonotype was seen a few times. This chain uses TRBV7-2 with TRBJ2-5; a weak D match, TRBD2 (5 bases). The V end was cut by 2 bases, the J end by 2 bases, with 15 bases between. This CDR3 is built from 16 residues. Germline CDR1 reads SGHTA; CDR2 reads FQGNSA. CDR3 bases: TGTGCCAGCAGCTTATTTGGGCGGCGGGTACAAGAGACCCAGTACTTC. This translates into CASSLFGRRVQETQYF.

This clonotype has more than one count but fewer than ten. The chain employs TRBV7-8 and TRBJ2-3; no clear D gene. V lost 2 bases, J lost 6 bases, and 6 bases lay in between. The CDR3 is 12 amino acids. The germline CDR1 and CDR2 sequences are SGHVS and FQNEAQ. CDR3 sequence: CASSLSMDTQYF. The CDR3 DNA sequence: TGTGCCAGCAGCTTATCAATGGATACGCAGTATTTT.

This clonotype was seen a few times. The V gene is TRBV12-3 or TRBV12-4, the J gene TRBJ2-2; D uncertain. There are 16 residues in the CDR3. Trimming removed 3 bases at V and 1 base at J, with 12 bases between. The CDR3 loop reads CASSFVRPENTGELFF. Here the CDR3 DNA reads TGTGCCAGCAGTTTTGTTAGGCCAGAGAACACCGGGGAGCTGTTTTTT.

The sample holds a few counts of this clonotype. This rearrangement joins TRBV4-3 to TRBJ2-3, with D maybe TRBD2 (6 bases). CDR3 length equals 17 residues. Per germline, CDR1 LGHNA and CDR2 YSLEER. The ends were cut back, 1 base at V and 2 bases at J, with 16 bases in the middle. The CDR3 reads CASSQVVGAGNTDTQYF. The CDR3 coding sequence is TGCGCCAGCAGCCAAGTGGTCGGGGCGGGGAACACAGATACGCAGTATTTT.

This CDR3 is CASSLMRGGQETQYF. CDR3 nucleotide sequence: TGTGCCAGCAGCTTAATGAGGGGGGGCCAAGAGACCCAGTACTTC. The J gene is TRBJ2-5, the V gene TRBV7-9, with D possibly being TRBD2 (7 bases). The CDR3 consists of 15 residues. Germline lookup yields CDR1 SEHNR and CDR2 FQNEAQ (reference sequence). The germline V and J ends were trimmed by 2 bases and 1 base, with 11 bases remaining between them. Full variable domain (rest looked up from reference TRBV7-9 and TRBJ2-5): DTGVSQNPRHKITKRGQNVTFRCDPISEHNRLYWYRQTLGQGPEFLTYFQNEAQLEKSRLLSDRFSAERPKGSFSTLEIQRTEQGDSAMYLCASSLMRGGQETQYFGPGTRLLVL.

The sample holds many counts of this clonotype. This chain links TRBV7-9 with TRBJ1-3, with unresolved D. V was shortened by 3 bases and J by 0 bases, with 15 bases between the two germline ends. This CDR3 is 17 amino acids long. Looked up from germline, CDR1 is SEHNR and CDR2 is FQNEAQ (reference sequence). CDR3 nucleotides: TGTGCCAGCAGCTTTTGGTACGGCTCCAGCTCTGGAAACACCATATATTTT. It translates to CASSFWYGSSSGNTIYF.

The CDR3 region is CASSYSADRSRANVLTF. The CDR3 region has the DNA TGTGCCAGCAGTTACTCGGCGGACCGATCCCGGGCCAACGTCCTGACTTTC. The rearrangement links TRBV6-2 or TRBV6-3 to TRBJ2-6, with D hard to call. Trimming removed 0 bases from V and 5 bases from J, with 14 bases in between. The germline CDR1 and CDR2 sequences are MNHEY and SVGEGT. This CDR3 is built from 17 residues.

CDR3 protein: CATLTSGRDIGEQFF. Here the CDR3 DNA reads TGTGCCACTTTGACTAGCGGGAGGGACATAGGTGAGCAGTTCTTC. This chain links TRBV2 with TRBJ2-1, with TRBD2 matching over 14 bases. The V segment lost 10 bases and the J segment 9 bases; nucleotides outside the gene matches: 11. Germline-derived CDR1 and CDR2 are SNHLY and FYNNEI. The CDR3 has 15 amino acids.

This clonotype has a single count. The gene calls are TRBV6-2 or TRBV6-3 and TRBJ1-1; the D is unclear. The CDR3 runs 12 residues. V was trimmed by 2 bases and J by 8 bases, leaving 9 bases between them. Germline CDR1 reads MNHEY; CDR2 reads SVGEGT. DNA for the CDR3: TGTGCCAGCAGTTACGTTAGGAGAGAAGCTTTCTTT. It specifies CASSYVRREAFF.

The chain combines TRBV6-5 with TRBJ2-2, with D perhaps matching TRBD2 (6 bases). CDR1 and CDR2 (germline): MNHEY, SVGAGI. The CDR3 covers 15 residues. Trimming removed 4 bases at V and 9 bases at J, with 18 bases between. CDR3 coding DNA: TGTGCCAGCAGTTGGAAGGGGACTCCTGCTAGGGAGCTGTTTTTT. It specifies CASSWKGTPARELFF.

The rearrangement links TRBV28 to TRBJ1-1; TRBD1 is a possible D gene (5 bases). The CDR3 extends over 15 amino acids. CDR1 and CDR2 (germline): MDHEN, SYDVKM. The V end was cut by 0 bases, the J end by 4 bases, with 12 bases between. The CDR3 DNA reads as TGTGCCAGCAGTTTATGGGGGCGCGGAGGCACTGAAGCTTTCTTT. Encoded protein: CASSLWGRGGTEAFF. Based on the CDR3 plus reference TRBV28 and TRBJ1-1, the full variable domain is DVKVTQSSRYLVKRTGEKVFLECVQDMDHENMFWYRQDPGLGLRLIYFSYDVKMKEKGDIPEGYSVSREKKERFSLILESASTNQTSMYLCASSLWGRGGTEAFFGQGTRLTVV.

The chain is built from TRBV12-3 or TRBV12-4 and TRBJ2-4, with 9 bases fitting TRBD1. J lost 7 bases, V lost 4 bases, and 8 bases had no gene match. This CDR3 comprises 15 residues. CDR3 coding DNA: TGTGCCAGCAGTTCATCCCGGGACAGGGTTAACATTCAGTACTTC. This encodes CASSSSRDRVNIQYF.

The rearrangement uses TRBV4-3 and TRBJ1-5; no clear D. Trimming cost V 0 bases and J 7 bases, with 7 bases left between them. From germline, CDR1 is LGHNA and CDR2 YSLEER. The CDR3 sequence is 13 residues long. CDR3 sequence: CASSQDERQPQHF. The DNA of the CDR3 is TGCGCCAGCAGCCAAGATGAAAGACAGCCCCAGCATTTT.

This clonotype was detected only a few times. CDR3 DNA: TGTGCCACCAGTGATTTGAGCCGGTACTATGGCTACACCTTC. Translated, it gives CATSDLSRYYGYTF. The chain carries TRBV24-1 and TRBJ1-2; D gene unclear. V was pared by 0 bases and J by 3 bases, with 7 bases between. Germline V gene sequence: CDR1 KGHDR, CDR2 SFDVKD. This CDR3 comprises 14 residues.

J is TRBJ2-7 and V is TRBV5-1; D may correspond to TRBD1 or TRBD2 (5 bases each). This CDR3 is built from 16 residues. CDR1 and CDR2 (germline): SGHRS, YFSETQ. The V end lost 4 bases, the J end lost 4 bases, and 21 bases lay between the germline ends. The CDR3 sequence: CASSQDDPGPPYEQYF. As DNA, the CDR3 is TGCGCCAGCAGCCAAGATGACCCGGGACCTCCATACGAGCAGTACTTC.

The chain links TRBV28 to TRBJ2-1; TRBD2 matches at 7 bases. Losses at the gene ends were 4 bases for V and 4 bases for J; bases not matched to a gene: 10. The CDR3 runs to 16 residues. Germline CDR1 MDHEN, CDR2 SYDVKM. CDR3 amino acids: CASSSRDYPFYNEQFF. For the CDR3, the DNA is TGTGCCAGCAGTTCCCGGGACTACCCTTTTTACAATGAGCAGTTCTTC.

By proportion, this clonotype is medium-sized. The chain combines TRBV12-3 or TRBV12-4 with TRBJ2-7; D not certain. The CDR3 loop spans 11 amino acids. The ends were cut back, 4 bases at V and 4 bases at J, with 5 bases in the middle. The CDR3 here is CASSSRYEQYF. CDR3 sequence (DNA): TGTGCCAGCAGTTCCCGGTACGAGCAGTACTTC.